These 9 T cell receptor beta chains were all obtained from the same sample, sequenced in a study of blood T cell repertoires in COVID-19. The assay was immunoSEQ multiplex PCR, and TCRdb's table has in-frame clones only and misses some. This sample has 250,000 or so clones, with about 82% found just once. Sequenced input: peripheral blood. Receptors originate from a man older than 75 with acute or convalescent COVID-19.

This clone was observed once. V and J are TRBV7-9 and TRBJ2-7, with 10 bases that match TRBD1. This CDR3 spans 15 amino acids. Germline V gives CDR1 SEHNR, CDR2 FQNEAQ (reference sequence). Trimming took 5 bases from V and 4 from J; bases not matched to a gene: 8. CDR3 in DNA: TGTGCCAGCAGCGGACCGGGACAGGGGCGGTACGAGCAGTACTTC. This encodes CASSGPGQGRYEQYF.

The chain is built from TRBV28 and TRBJ1-2, with 9 bases that match TRBD1. With V trimmed by 4 bases and J by 4 bases, 4 bases remained unmatched. This CDR3 spans 14 amino acids. Looked up from germline, CDR1 is MDHEN and CDR2 is SYDVKM. The CDR3 region is CASSSPGQGYGYTF. The CDR3 nucleotides read TGTGCCAGCAGTTCCCCGGGACAGGGCTATGGCTACACCTTC.

The genes are TRBV4-1 and TRBJ2-1; 7 nucleotides align to TRBD2. The CDR3 sequence is 16 residues long. Trimming took 2 bases from V and 6 from J; bases not matched to a gene: 10. Germline lookup yields CDR1 MGHRA and CDR2 YSYEKL. CDR3 coding DNA: TGCGCCAGCAGCCAAACCCTAGCGGATTTCTTCAATGAGCAGTTCTTC. Protein: CASSQTLADFFNEQFF.

The chain is built from TRBV5-1 and TRBJ1-4; TRBD1 is a possible D gene (5 bases). CDR3 size: 15 residues. Germline assignment: CDR1 SGHRS and CDR2 YFSETQ. V gave up 0 bases and J gave up 2 bases, with 8 bases separating them. CDR3 coding DNA: TGCGCCAGCAGCTTGGGAGGGACTACTAATGAAAAACTGTTTTTT. It is translated as CASSLGGTTNEKLFF.

This clone showed up just once. The chain joins TRBV7-2 to TRBJ1-5; no firm D call. The CDR3 has 14 residues. Germline V gives CDR1 SGHTA, CDR2 FQGNSA. Trimming stripped 2 bases from V and 0 bases from J, with 5 bases between. CDR3 region: CASSLISSNQPQHF. The CDR3 nucleotides read TGTGCCAGCAGCTTAATCAGTAGCAATCAGCCCCAGCATTTT.

The rearrangement links TRBV5-1 to TRBJ1-2; 8 bases are a match to TRBD1. V dropped 1 base and J dropped 8; count of bases not matched to a gene: 4. Germline values: CDR1 SGHRS, CDR2 YFSETQ. The CDR3 runs 13 residues. This chain's CDR3 is CASSLSGGEGYTF. CDR3 bases: TGCGCCAGCAGCTTGTCAGGGGGCGAGGGCTACACCTTC.

The gene calls are TRBV6-2 or TRBV6-3 and TRBJ1-1; a weak D match, TRBD1 (6 bases). The V end was cut by 5 bases, the J end by 4 bases, with 17 bases between. The CDR3 length is 15 residues. Germline V gives CDR1 MNHEY, CDR2 SVGEGT. The CDR3, as DNA: TGTGCCAGCAGTGCCCAGGGGCCGTGGGGCACTGAAGCTTTCTTT. It codes for CASSAQGPWGTEAFF.

CDR3 loop: CASTHGAGAYEQYF. DNA of the CDR3: TGTGCCAGTACCCACGGAGCGGGGGCCTACGAGCAGTACTTC. The chain has TRBV19 and TRBJ2-7; 8 bases agree with TRBD2. J gave up 2 bases and V 7 bases, and 7 bases lay outside the gene matches. The germline CDR1 and CDR2 sequences are LNHDA and SQIVND (reference sequence). This CDR3 comprises 14 residues.

The V call is TRBV19, the J call TRBJ2-5; 12 positions agree with TRBD2. This CDR3 has 16 amino acids. Germline V lookup: CDR1 LNHDA, CDR2 SQIVND (reference sequence). V lost 7 bases, J lost 3 bases, and 9 bases stayed unmatched. DNA for the CDR3: TGTGCCAGTACCCCTAGCGGGAGGGCCCGGAAAGAGACCCAGTACTTC. This translates into CASTPSGRARKETQYF.